The 4 T cell receptor beta chains below were found in one sample sequenced in a study of T cell repertoires in cytomegalovirus infection. TCRdb ran MiXCR on the reads and lists one entry per CDR3 protein. Of approximately 990,000 distinct CDR3 sequences in the sample, less than 40% were seen once. These TCRs' antigens remain unknown. Specimen: cultured CD8+ T cells from PBMCs, collected from culture after CMV antigen stimulation. The receptors were sampled from a human donor in good health (CMV status not recorded). Some clones in this sample may be carry-over from other donors' samples.

The rearrangement links TRBV6-1 to TRBJ2-7; D may correspond to TRBD1 or TRBD2 (6 bases each). Germline CDR1 and CDR2: MNHNS and SASEGT. V lost 7 bases and J lost 3, with 19 bases in between. The CDR3 runs 15 residues. CDR3 in amino acids: CASTYGGGFHYEQYV. CDR3 sequence (DNA): TGTGCCAGCACATACGGGGGCGGATTTCACTACGAGCAGTACGTC.

In its sample, this clonotype was seen a few times. This rearrangement joins TRBV27 to TRBJ2-1; 7 bases are shared with TRBD2. The CDR3 extends over 15 amino acids. Germline trimming cut 4 bases from V and 3 bases from J; bases unmatched to any gene: 6. Germline CDR1 MNHEY, CDR2 SMNVEV (reference sequence). The CDR3 spells CASSSPGTIYNEQFF. The DNA of the CDR3 is TGTGCCAGCAGTTCCCCCGGGACTATCTACAATGAGCAGTTCTTC.

The chain employs TRBV7-6 and TRBJ1-6; the match to TRBD1 covers 7 bases. Unmatched junction bases numbered 5, after V lost 5 bases and J lost 4 bases. The germline CDR1 and CDR2 sequences are SGHVS and FNYEAQ. The CDR3 loop spans 15 amino acids. The CDR3 DNA reads TGTGCCAGCAGCACCGACAGGGCATATAATTCACCCCTCCACTTT. This gives the protein CASSTDRAYNSPLHF.

This chain joins TRBV28 and TRBJ1-5, with 7 bases matching TRBD1. The V gene end was trimmed by 5 bases and the J gene end by 0 bases; junction bases not matched to a gene: 4. Per germline, CDR1 MDHEN and CDR2 SYDVKM. The CDR3 totals 15 residues. DNA for the CDR3: TGTGCCAGCAGTGGGACAGAGTATAGCAATCAGCCCCAGCATTTT. The encoded protein is CASSGTEYSNQPQHF.